A single sample is the source of the 2 T cell receptor beta chains below, sequenced in a study of T cell repertoires in cytomegalovirus infection (dated by TCRdb to about 2019). TCRdb records Illumina HiSeq 1500 as the sequencer. TCRdb reran the public reads through fastp at Q25 and MiXCR, keeping productive beta chains. All rows with the same CDR3 protein become a single entry with the most common DNA and genes. The table for this sample lists a few hundred thousand distinct CDR3 sequences; about 27% of them were counted only once. The ten largest make up 20% of the sample. Their antigens remain unidentified. The sample's treatment or condition label is to be understood as: in vitro stimulation with specific CMV peptide epitopes to enrich CMV-specific T cells. Sample: cultured PBMCs, taken from culture after CMV antigen stimulation. The receptors derive from a human donor in good health (CMV status not recorded). Some clones in this sample may be carry-over from other donors' samples.

The chain is built from TRBV7-6 and TRBJ1-6, with 7 bases identical to TRBD1. After removal of 4 bases from V and 7 bases from J, the junction contained 7 bases not matched to a gene. From germline, CDR1 is SGHVS and CDR2 FNYEAQ. The CDR3 covers 15 residues. The CDR3 DNA reads as TGTGCCAGCAGCTCGACCCGGGACAGCAATTCACCCCTCCACTTT. Amino acids: CASSSTRDSNSPLHF. The full variable domain, rest sourced from reference TRBV7-6 and TRBJ1-6, is GAGVSQSPRYKVTKRGQDVALRCDPISGHVSLYWYRQALGQGPEFLTYFNYEAQQDKSGLPNDRFSAERPEGSISTLTIQRTEQRDSAMYRCASSSTRDSNSPLHFGNGTRLTVT.

This clonotype was seen at least ten times. The rearrangement joins TRBV7-3 to TRBJ2-1; 7 bases match TRBD2. Germline CDR1 SGHTA, CDR2 FQGTGA. J lost 4 bases, V lost 5 bases, and 17 bases had no gene match. This CDR3 is 18 amino acids long. The CDR3 loop reads CASSRQGGGGPNYNEQFF. DNA for the CDR3: TGTGCCAGCAGCCGACAAGGCGGGGGAGGGCCAAATTACAATGAGCAGTTCTTC.